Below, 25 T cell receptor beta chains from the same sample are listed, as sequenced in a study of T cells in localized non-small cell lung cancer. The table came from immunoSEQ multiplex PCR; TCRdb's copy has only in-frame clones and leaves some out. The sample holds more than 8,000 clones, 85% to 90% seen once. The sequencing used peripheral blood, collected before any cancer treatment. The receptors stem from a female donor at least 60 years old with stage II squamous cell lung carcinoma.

CDR3 in amino acids: CSPGGGDEQYF. The CDR3 bases are TGCAGTCCGGGAGGGGGCGACGAGCAGTACTTC. The chain uses TRBV20-1 and TRBJ2-7, with D maybe TRBD2 (8 bases). This CDR3 comprises 11 residues. Trimming took off 8 bases at V and 5 bases at J, with 13 bases between the two ends. Germline lookup yields CDR1 DFQATT and CDR2 SNEGSKA (reference sequence).

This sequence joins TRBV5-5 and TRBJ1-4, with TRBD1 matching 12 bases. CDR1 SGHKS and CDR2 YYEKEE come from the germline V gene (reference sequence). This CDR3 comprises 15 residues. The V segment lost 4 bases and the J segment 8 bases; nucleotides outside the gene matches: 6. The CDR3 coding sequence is TGTGCCAGCAGCCTAACCGGGACAGGGGGCGAAAAACTGTTTTTT. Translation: CASSLTGTGGEKLFF.

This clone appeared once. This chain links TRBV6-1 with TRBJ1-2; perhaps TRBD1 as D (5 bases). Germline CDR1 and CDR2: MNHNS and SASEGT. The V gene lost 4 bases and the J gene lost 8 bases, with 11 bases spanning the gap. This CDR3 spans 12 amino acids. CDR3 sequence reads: CASSVGRWGYTF. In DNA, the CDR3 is TGTGCCAGCAGTGTGGGGCGCTGGGGCTACACCTTC.

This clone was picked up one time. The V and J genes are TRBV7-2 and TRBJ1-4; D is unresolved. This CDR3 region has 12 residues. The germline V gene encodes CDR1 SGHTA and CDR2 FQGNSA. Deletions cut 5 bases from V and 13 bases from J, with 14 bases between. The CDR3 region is CASSDAGSRLFF. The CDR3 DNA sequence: TGTGCCAGCAGCGACGCGGGCAGCAGACTGTTTTTT. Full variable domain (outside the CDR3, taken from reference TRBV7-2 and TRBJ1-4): GAGVSQSPSNKVTEKGKDVELRCDPISGHTALYWYRQSLGQGLEFLIYFQGNSAPDKSGLPSDRFSAERTGGSVSTLTIQRTQQEDSAVYLCASSDAGSRLFFGSGTQLSVL.

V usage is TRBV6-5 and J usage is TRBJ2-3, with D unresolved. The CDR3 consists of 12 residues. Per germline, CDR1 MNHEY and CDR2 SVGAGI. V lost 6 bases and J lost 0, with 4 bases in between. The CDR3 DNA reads TGTGCCAGCAGACCTAGCACAGATACGCAGTATTTT. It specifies CASRPSTDTQYF.

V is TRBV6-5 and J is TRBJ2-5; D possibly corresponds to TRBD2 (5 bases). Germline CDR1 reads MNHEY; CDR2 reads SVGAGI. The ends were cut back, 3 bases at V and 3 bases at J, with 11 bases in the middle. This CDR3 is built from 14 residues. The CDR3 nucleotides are TGTGCCAGCAGTTATATTACGGGAAAAGAGACCCAGTACTTC. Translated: CASSYITGKETQYF.

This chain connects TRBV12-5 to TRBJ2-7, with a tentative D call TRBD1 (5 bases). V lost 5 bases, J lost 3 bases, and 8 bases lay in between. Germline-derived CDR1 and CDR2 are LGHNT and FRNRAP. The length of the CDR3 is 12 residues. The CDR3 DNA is TGTGCTAGTGGTCTCGACAGCTACGAGCAGTACTTC. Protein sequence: CASGLDSYEQYF.

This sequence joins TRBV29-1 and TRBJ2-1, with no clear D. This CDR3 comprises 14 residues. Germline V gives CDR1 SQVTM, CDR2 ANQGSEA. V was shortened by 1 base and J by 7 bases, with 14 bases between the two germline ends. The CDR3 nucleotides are TGCAGCGTTGAAGGTCAGGTCGTCGGGAATGAGCAGTTCTTC. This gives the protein CSVEGQVVGNEQFF.

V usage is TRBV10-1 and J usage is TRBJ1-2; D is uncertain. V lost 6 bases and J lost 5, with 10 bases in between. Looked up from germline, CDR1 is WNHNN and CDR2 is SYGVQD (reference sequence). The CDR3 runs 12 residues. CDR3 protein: CASSHEGYGYTF. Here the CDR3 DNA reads TGCGCCAGCAGCCACGAAGGGTATGGCTACACCTTC.

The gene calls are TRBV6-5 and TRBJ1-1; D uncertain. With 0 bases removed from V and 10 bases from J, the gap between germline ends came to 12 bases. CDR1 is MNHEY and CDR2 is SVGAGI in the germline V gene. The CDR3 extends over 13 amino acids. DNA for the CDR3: TGTGCCAGCAGTTACTCGATCGATGGAAGAGCTTTCTTT. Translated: CASSYSIDGRAFF.

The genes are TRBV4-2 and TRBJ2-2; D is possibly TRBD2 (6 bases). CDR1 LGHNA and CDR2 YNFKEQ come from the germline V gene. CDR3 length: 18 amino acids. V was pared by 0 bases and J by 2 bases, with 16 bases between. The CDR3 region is CASSQELPRGTNTGELFF. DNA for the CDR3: TGTGCCAGCAGCCAAGAACTCCCCCGCGGGACCAACACCGGGGAGCTGTTTTTT.

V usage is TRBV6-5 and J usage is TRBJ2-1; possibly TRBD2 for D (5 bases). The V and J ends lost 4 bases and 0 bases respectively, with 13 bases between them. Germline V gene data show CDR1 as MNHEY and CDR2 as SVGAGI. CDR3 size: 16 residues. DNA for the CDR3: TGTGCCAGCAGTTTCTCCTTAGCGTCCTCCTACAATGAGCAGTTCTTC. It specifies CASSFSLASSYNEQFF.

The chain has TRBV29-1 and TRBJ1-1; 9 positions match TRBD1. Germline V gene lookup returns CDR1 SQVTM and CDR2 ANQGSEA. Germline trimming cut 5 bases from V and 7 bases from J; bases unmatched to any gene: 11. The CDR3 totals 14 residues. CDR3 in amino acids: CSVCRIGQGNEAFF. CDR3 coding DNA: TGCAGCGTTTGCCGGATAGGACAGGGGAATGAAGCTTTCTTT. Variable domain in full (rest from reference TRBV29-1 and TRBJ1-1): SAVISQKPSRDICQRGTSLTIQCQVDSQVTMMFWYRQQPGQSLTLIATANQGSEATYESGFVIDKFPISRPNLTFSTLTVSNMSPEDSSIYLCSVCRIGQGNEAFFGQGTRLTVV.

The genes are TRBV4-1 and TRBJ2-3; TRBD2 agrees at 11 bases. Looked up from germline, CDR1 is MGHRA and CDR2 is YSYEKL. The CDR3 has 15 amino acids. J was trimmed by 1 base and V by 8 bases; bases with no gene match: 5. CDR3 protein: CASSLSGGGTDTQYF. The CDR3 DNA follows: TGCGCCAGCTCTCTTAGCGGGGGGGGCACAGATACGCAGTATTTT.

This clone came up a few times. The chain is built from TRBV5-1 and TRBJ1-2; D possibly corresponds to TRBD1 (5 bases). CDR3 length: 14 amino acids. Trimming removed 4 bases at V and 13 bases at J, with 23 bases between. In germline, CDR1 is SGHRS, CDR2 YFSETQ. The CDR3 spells CASSLMPLSRDSTF. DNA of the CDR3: TGCGCCAGCAGCCTGATGCCGTTATCACGGGACTCCACCTTC.

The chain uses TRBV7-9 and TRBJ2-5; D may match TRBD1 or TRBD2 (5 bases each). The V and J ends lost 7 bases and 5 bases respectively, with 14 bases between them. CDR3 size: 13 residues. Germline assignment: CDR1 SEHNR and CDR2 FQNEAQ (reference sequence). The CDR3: CASTAPWGETQYF. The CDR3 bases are TGTGCCAGCACCGCCCCCTGGGGGGAGACCCAGTACTTC.

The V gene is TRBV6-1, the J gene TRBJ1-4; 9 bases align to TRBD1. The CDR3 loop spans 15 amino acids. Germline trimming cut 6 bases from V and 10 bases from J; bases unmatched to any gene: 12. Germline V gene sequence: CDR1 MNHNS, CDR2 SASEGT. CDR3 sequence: CASRVGPGQGGKLFF. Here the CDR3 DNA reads TGTGCCAGCAGAGTTGGACCGGGACAGGGCGGAAAACTGTTTTTT.

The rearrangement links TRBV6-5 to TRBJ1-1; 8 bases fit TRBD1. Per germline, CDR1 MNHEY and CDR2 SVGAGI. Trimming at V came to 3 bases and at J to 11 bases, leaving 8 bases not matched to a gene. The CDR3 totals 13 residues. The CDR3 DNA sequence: TGTGCCAGCAGTTATTTTCGGACAGGGAGTGCTTTCTTT. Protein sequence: CASSYFRTGSAFF.

In DNA form, the CDR3 reads TGTGCCAGCAGCTTGAGGGGCTTGAGGGAGCAGTACGTC. Translated: CASSLRGLREQYV. The chain combines TRBV7-2 with TRBJ2-7; D might be TRBD1 or TRBD2, each matching 5 bases. The CDR3 length is 13 residues. Germline V gives CDR1 SGHTA, CDR2 FQGNSA. Trimming pared 3 bases from V and 7 bases from J, leaving 13 bases between.

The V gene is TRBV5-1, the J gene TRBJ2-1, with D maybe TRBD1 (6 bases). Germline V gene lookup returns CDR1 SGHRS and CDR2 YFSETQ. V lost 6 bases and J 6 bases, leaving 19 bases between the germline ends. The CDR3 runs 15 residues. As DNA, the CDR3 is TGCGCCAGCATCCCCGCGGTGGGGGCCGGCAATGAGCAGTTCTTC. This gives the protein CASIPAVGAGNEQFF.

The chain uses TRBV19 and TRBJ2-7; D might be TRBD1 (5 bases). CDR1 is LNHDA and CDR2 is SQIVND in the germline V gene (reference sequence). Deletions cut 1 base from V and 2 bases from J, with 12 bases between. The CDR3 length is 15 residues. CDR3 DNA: TGTGCCAGTAGTATAGGGTCGGCCAGGGCCTACGAGCAGTACTTC. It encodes CASSIGSARAYEQYF. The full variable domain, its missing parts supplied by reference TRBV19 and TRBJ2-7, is DGGITQSPKYLFRKEGQNVTLSCEQNLNHDAMYWYRQDPGQGLRLIYYSQIVNDFQKGDIAEGYSVSREKKESFPLTVTSAQKNPTAFYLCASSIGSARAYEQYFGPGTRLTVT.

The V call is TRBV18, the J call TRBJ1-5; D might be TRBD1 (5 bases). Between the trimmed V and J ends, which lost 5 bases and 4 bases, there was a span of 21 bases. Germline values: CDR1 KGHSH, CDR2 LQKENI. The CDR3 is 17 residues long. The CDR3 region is CASSSREGALENQPQHF. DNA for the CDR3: TGTGCCAGCTCATCCCGGGAAGGGGCCCTCGAAAATCAGCCCCAGCATTTT. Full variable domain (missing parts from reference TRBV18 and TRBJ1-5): NAGVMQNPRHLVRRRGQEARLRCSPMKGHSHVYWYRQLPEEGLKFMVYLQKENIIDESGMPKERFSAEFPKEGPSILRIQQVVRGDSAAYFCASSSREGALENQPQHFGDGTRLSIL.

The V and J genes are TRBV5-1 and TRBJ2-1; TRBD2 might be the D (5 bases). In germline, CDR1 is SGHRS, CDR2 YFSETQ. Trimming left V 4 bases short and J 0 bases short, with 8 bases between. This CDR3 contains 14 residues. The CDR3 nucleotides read TGCGCCAGCAGCGGAGAGGGCTCCTACAATGAGCAGTTCTTC. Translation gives CASSGEGSYNEQFF.

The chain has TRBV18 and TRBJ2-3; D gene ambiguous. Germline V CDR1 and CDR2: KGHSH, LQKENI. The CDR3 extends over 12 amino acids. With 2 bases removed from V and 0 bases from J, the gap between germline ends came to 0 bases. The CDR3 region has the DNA TGTGCCAGCTCACCAAGCACAGATACGCAGTATTTT. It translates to CASSPSTDTQYF.

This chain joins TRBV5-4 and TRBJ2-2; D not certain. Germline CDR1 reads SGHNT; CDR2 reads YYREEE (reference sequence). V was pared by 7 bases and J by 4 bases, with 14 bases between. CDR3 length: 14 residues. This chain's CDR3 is CASGRAGSTGELFF. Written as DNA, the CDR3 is TGTGCCAGCGGACGGGCAGGAAGCACCGGGGAGCTGTTTTTT.